Shown below are 18 T cell receptor beta chains from a single sample sequenced in a study of blood T cell dynamics during melanoma immunotherapy. The method was immunoSEQ multiplex PCR; TCRdb's version includes in-frame clones alone and lacks a portion of them. Altogether 11,000 to 15,000 clones are present, 65% to 90% being singletons, with the ten largest covering about 6%. Described time point: pre-treatment baseline. Sequencing was performed on blood, taken from a patient treated with checkpoint blockade. The receptors shown here come from a human donor with melanoma.

The chain carries TRBV10-2 and TRBJ1-1; no clear D gene. Germline-derived CDR1 and CDR2 are WSHSY and SAAADI. The V end was cut by 2 bases, the J end by 8 bases, with 9 bases between. The CDR3 has 12 amino acids. In DNA form, the CDR3 reads TGCGCCAGCAGTGAGCCCCGAGGGGAAGCTTTCTTT. Translated: CASSEPRGEAFF.

The chain recombines TRBV5-6 with TRBJ2-2; the D gene is possibly TRBD2 (5 bases). This CDR3 is built from 14 residues. Trimming took 4 bases from V and 0 from J, leaving 7 bases between them. Germline V lookup: CDR1 SGHDT, CDR2 YYEEEE. The CDR3 spells CASSRTPNTGELFF. The CDR3 nucleotides are TGTGCCAGCAGCCGGACTCCGAACACCGGGGAGCTGTTTTTT.

The V call is TRBV19, the J call TRBJ2-1; D not resolved. Trimming removed 4 bases at V and 0 bases at J, with 16 bases between. The CDR3 runs 17 residues. The germline V gene has CDR1 LNHDA and CDR2 SQIVND (reference sequence). The CDR3 DNA is TGTGCCAGTAGTACCCCGGGCGAGGCCCGCTCCTACAATGAGCAGTTCTTC. It is translated as CASSTPGEARSYNEQFF.

In this sample, this clone is medium-sized. This sequence joins TRBV2 and TRBJ1-2; D gene unclear. V gave up 2 bases and J gave up 2 bases, with 12 bases separating them. Germline V gene sequence: CDR1 SNHLY, CDR2 FYNNEI. There are 15 residues in the CDR3. The CDR3 loop reads CASSETAAANYGYTF. The CDR3 DNA follows: TGTGCCAGCAGTGAAACGGCCGCCGCGAACTATGGCTACACCTTC.

This clone was detected once. The V call is TRBV7-2, the J call TRBJ1-6; D is ambiguous. Germline CDR1 is SGHTA and CDR2 is FQGNSA. Deletions cut 4 bases from V and 6 bases from J, with 7 bases between. This CDR3 is 13 amino acids long. The CDR3, as DNA: TGTGCCAGCAGCTCCTTCAGTAATTCACCCCTCCACTTT. Protein: CASSSFSNSPLHF.

This chain uses TRBV5-1 with TRBJ2-3; the D gene could be TRBD1 or TRBD2 (5 bases each). The germline CDR1 and CDR2 sequences are SGHRS and YFSETQ. With 0 bases removed from V and 0 bases from J, the gap between germline ends came to 8 bases. This CDR3 is 15 amino acids long. CDR3 nucleotides: TGCGCCAGCAGCTTGGGGGACGGAAGCACAGATACGCAGTATTTT. This gives the protein CASSLGDGSTDTQYF.

J is TRBJ2-5 and V is TRBV9, with 7 positions matching TRBD2. Germline CDR1 is SGDLS and CDR2 is YYNGEE. The length of the CDR3 is 16 residues. The V gene end was trimmed by 0 bases and the J gene end by 1 base; junction bases not matched to a gene: 6. Here the CDR3 reads CASSVGGGTVQETQYF. The DNA of the CDR3 is TGTGCCAGCAGCGTAGGCGGGGGTACGGTCCAAGAGACCCAGTACTTC.

The chain recombines TRBV20-1 with TRBJ2-5; D is unresolved. With 3 bases removed from V and 1 base from J, the gap between germline ends came to 3 bases. Per the germline V gene, CDR1 is DFQATT and CDR2 is SNEGSKA (reference sequence). CDR3 length: 11 residues. CDR3 nucleotides: TGCAGTGCTAGGGGCCAAGAGACCCAGTACTTC. Protein: CSARGQETQYF.

The chain couples TRBV7-2 to TRBJ2-3; 7 bases align to TRBD2. The CDR3 has 16 residues. Germline-derived CDR1 and CDR2 are SGHTA and FQGNSA. V was clipped by 5 bases and J by 2 bases; unmatched bases: 10. In DNA, the CDR3 is TGTGCCAGCAGCGAGGGATTGCGGGGGACCACAGATACGCAGTATTTT. Its translation: CASSEGLRGTTDTQYF.

The chain recombines TRBV6-1 with TRBJ2-6, with 8 nucleotides matching TRBD1. The CDR3 contains 17 residues. Losses at the gene ends were 2 bases for V and 4 bases for J; bases not matched to a gene: 7. Germline V CDR1 and CDR2: MNHNS, SASEGT. For the CDR3, the DNA is TGTGCCAGCAGTGAAAGGCAGGGGGCGTGGGGGGCCAACGTCCTGACTTTC. Translated: CASSERQGAWGANVLTF.

This chain's CDR3 is CASSTGQPQETQYF. CDR3 DNA: TGCGCCAGCAGCACGGGACAGCCCCAAGAGACCCAGTACTTC. This chain uses TRBV5-1 with TRBJ2-5; 7 nucleotides agree with TRBD1. CDR3 length equals 14 residues. V gave up 4 bases and J gave up 1 base; unmatched junction bases: 4. CDR1 and CDR2 (germline): SGHRS, YFSETQ.

The gene calls are TRBV6-5 and TRBJ2-5; 9 nucleotides line up with TRBD1. The V segment lost 10 bases and the J segment 3 bases; nucleotides outside the gene matches: 6. This CDR3 comprises 13 residues. In germline, CDR1 is MNHEY, CDR2 SVGAGI. The CDR3 DNA reads as TGTGCCACCCGGACAGGGGTTAAAGAGACCCAGTACTTC. It encodes CATRTGVKETQYF.

The chain couples TRBV11-3 to TRBJ2-7; the match to TRBD2 covers 14 bases. The germline V gene has CDR1 SGHNT and CDR2 YENEEA. J lost 0 bases, V lost 8 bases, and 12 bases had no gene match. This CDR3 has 18 amino acids. CDR3 protein: CASPPRTSGGSSSYEQYV. In nucleotides, the CDR3 is TGTGCCAGCCCCCCTAGGACTAGCGGGGGGTCCAGCTCCTACGAGCAGTACGTC.

The rearrangement uses TRBV5-6 and TRBJ1-2; D is possibly TRBD1 (6 bases). V lost 6 bases, J lost 7 bases, and 13 bases lay in between. Germline-derived CDR1 and CDR2 are SGHDT and YYEEEE. CDR3 size: 12 residues. This CDR3 reads CASTAGAGGYTF. Here the CDR3 DNA reads TGTGCCAGCACCGCGGGGGCCGGTGGCTACACCTTC.

V and J are TRBV11-2 and TRBJ2-7, with TRBD2 identical over 7 bases. CDR1 is SGHAT, CDR2 FQNNGV, per germline. The V gene end was trimmed by 3 bases and the J gene end by 6 bases; junction bases not matched to a gene: 17. CDR3 length: 17 amino acids. The CDR3 coding sequence is TGTGCCAGCAGCTTGGCGTGGAGCGGGTGGCGGGGGTTCGAGCAGTACTTC. It translates to CASSLAWSGWRGFEQYF.

V and J are TRBV29-1 and TRBJ2-5; D gene uncertain. The germline V and J ends were trimmed by 1 base and 4 bases, with 4 bases remaining between them. The germline CDR1 and CDR2 sequences are SQVTM and ANQGSEA. This CDR3 contains 11 residues. The CDR3 is CSVEVGETQYF. CDR3 nucleotide sequence: TGCAGCGTTGAAGTGGGAGAGACCCAGTACTTC.

The chain employs TRBV25-1 and TRBJ1-6; TRBD1 might be the D (5 bases). V lost 0 bases to trimming and J lost 1 base, with 7 bases between them. Germline CDR1 reads MGHDK; CDR2 reads SYGVNS. This CDR3 comprises 16 residues. The CDR3 sequence is CASSEYGGSYNSPLHF. The CDR3 DNA follows: TGTGCCAGCAGTGAATACGGGGGGTCCTATAATTCACCCCTCCACTTT.

The chain couples TRBV27 to TRBJ2-2; 10 bases agree with TRBD1. The V gene's germline CDR1 is MNHEY and CDR2 SMNVEV (reference sequence). The CDR3 is 16 amino acids. The V segment lost 6 bases and the J segment 6 bases; nucleotides outside the gene matches: 10. The CDR3 spells CASRRSGTGVAGELFF. CDR3 DNA: TGTGCCAGCAGGCGCTCCGGGACAGGGGTCGCCGGGGAGCTGTTTTTT.